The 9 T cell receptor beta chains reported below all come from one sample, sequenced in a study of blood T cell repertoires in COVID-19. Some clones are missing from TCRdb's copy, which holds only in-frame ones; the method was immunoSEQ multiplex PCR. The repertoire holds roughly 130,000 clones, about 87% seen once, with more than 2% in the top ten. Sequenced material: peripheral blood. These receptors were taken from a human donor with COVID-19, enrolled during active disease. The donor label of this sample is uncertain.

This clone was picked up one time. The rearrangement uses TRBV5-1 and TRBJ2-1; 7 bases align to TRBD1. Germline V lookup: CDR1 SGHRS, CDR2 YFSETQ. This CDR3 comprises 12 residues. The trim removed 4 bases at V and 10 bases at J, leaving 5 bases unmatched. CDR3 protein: CASSHDRAEQFF. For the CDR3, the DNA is TGCGCCAGCAGCCACGACAGGGCCGAGCAGTTCTTC.

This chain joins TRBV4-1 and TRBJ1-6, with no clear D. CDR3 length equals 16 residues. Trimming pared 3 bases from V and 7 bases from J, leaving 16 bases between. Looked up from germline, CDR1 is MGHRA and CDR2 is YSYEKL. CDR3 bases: TGCGCCAGCAGCCAGGAGGGCCTCCCACGCAATTCACCCCTCCACTTT. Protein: CASSQEGLPRNSPLHF.

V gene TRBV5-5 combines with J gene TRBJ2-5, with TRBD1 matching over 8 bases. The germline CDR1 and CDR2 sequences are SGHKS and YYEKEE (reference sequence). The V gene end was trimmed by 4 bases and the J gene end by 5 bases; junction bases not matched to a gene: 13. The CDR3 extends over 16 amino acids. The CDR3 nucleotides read TGTGCCAGCAGCCCCCCCCGGACAGGGATCTCGGAGACCCAGTACTTC. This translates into CASSPPRTGISETQYF.

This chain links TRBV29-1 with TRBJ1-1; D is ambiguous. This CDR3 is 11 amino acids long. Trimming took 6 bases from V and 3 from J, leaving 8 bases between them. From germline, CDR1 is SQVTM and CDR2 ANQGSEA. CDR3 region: CSVAKDTEAFF. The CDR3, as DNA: TGCAGCGTAGCGAAGGACACTGAAGCTTTCTTT.

In DNA form, the CDR3 reads TGTGCCATCAGTGACCCGGGCCCAGGGGCCAAAAACATTCAGTACTTC. It codes for CAISDPGPGAKNIQYF. The chain uses TRBV10-3 and TRBJ2-4, with TRBD1 as a possible D gene (5 bases). Trimming pared 3 bases from V and 1 base from J, leaving 13 bases between. Germline loops: CDR1 ENHRY, CDR2 SYGVKD. This CDR3 is built from 16 residues.

CDR3: CASSAKEGGSGKLFF. The CDR3 nucleotides read TGTGCCAGCAGTGCGAAGGAGGGCGGTTCGGGGAAACTGTTTTTT. The chain employs TRBV25-1 and TRBJ1-4; no clear D gene. The CDR3 totals 15 residues. The germline gives CDR1 MGHDK, CDR2 SYGVNS. Trimming removed 4 bases from V and 11 bases from J, with 20 bases in between.

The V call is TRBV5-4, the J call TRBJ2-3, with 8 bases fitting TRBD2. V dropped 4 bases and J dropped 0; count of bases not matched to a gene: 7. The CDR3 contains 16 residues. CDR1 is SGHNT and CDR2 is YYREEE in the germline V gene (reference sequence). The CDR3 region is CASSLPGGDSTDTQYF. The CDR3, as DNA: TGTGCCAGCAGCCTTCCGGGGGGGGACAGCACAGATACGCAGTATTTT.

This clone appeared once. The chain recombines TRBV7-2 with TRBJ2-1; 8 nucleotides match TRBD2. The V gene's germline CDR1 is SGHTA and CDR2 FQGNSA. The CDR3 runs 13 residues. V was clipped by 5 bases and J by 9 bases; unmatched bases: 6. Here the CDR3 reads CASSPPGGAEQFF. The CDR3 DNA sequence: TGTGCCAGCAGCCCGCCCGGGGGGGCTGAGCAGTTCTTC.

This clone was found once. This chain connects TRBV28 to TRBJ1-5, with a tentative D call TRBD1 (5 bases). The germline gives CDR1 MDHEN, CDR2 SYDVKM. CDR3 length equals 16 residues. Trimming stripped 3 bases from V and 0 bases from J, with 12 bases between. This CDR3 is CASSFPQGTSNQPQHF. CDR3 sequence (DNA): TGTGCCAGCAGTTTTCCCCAGGGTACTAGCAATCAGCCCCAGCATTTT. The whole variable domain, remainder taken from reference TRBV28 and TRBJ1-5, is DVKVTQSSRYLVKRTGEKVFLECVQDMDHENMFWYRQDPGLGLRLIYFSYDVKMKEKGDIPEGYSVSREKKERFSLILESASTNQTSMYLCASSFPQGTSNQPQHFGDGTRLSIL.